These 13 T cell receptor beta chains were all obtained from the same sample, sequenced in a study of metastatic and nonmetastatic thyroid tumors. All patients were treatment-naive before thyroid surgery. TCRdb re-called the PCR reads with MiXCR. The table lists around 29,000 clones, 20% to 25% of them singletons. The sample was blood. The receptor source for this set is a female donor with papillary thyroid cancer or a benign thyroid nodule (not recorded which). Some clones in this sample may be carry-over from other donors' samples.

This clone was detected ten times or more. The chain employs TRBV11-3 and TRBJ2-3, with D perhaps TRBD2 (6 bases). Trimming stripped 5 bases from V and 0 bases from J, with 12 bases between. Germline V gene lookup returns CDR1 SGHNT and CDR2 YENEEA. The CDR3 is 15 amino acids. CDR3 sequence reads: CASSDRDLSTDTQYF. CDR3 DNA: TGTGCCAGCAGCGATAGGGACTTAAGCACAGATACGCAGTATTTT.

This clone was picked up many times. The chain joins TRBV7-2 to TRBJ1-6, with D unresolved. CDR3 size: 15 residues. V lost 5 bases and J lost 7, with 15 bases in between. Looked up from germline, CDR1 is SGHTA and CDR2 is FQGNSA. CDR3 DNA: TGTGCCAGCAGCCCAGTTGAGGGCTCAAATTCACCCCTCCACTTT. Encoded protein: CASSPVEGSNSPLHF.

This clone was seen many times. J is TRBJ2-7 and V is TRBV20-1; 7 nucleotides align to TRBD1. After removal of 2 bases from V and 1 base from J, the junction contained 11 bases not matched to a gene. Germline CDR1 reads DFQATT; CDR2 reads SNEGSKA (reference sequence). The length of the CDR3 is 16 residues. The CDR3 nucleotides read TGCAGTGCTAGAACGCAACAGGGGAAGTGGTCCTACGAGCAGTACTTC. Residues: CSARTQQGKWSYEQYF.

The chain uses TRBV20-1 and TRBJ1-6; D is undetermined. V lost 3 bases to trimming and J lost 9 bases, with 12 bases between them. CDR3 length: 13 residues. Germline CDR1 and CDR2: DFQATT and SNEGSKA (reference sequence). The CDR3 region has the DNA TGCAGTGCTAGTAAGGCTCCGGGTTCACCCCTCCACTTT. This gives the protein CSASKAPGSPLHF.

This clone occurred many times. The chain has TRBV20-1 and TRBJ1-5, with D tentatively TRBD1 (6 bases). This CDR3 region has 13 residues. CDR1 and CDR2 (germline): DFQATT, SNEGSKA (reference sequence). Trimming stripped 1 base from V and 5 bases from J, with 9 bases between. For the CDR3, the DNA is TGCAGTGCTAGAGCTGAGGGGGATCAGCCCCAGCATTTT. Residues: CSARAEGDQPQHF.

This clone was seen repeatedly, ten times or more. The V call is TRBV4-3, the J call TRBJ2-2; 9 positions agree with TRBD2. Losses at the gene ends were 3 bases for V and 0 bases for J; bases not matched to a gene: 2. The CDR3 is made up of 16 amino acids. Germline V gene lookup returns CDR1 LGHNA and CDR2 YSLEER. CDR3 DNA sequence: TGCGCCAGCAGCCAGCTAGCGGGGTCGAACACCGGGGAGCTGTTTTTT. Encoded protein: CASSQLAGSNTGELFF.

This clone appeared many times. J is TRBJ2-7 and V is TRBV11-2, with TRBD1 matching over 9 bases. The length of the CDR3 is 17 residues. Germline-derived CDR1 and CDR2 are SGHAT and FQNNGV. V shed 5 bases, J shed 1 base, and the junction held 12 bases outside the gene matches. CDR3 sequence (DNA): TGTGCCAGCAGCCGAGAGAGCTGGGACAGGGATTCCTACGAGCAGTACTTC. This translates into CASSRESWDRDSYEQYF.

This clone was recorded many times. This chain uses TRBV20-1 with TRBJ2-5; no firm D call. This CDR3 has 13 amino acids. Per germline, CDR1 DFQATT and CDR2 SNEGSKA (reference sequence). Trimming stripped 5 bases from V and 4 bases from J, with 14 bases between. CDR3: CSAGGRPGETQYF. The CDR3 coding sequence is TGCAGTGCTGGTGGCAGACCGGGAGAGACCCAGTACTTC.

The genes are TRBV15 and TRBJ2-3; D uncertain. V was shortened by 2 bases and J by 6 bases, with 12 bases between the two germline ends. Germline assignment: CDR1 LNHNV and CDR2 YYDKDF (reference sequence). The CDR3 extends over 14 amino acids. CDR3 in DNA: TGTGCCACCAGCAGATCACCAGACGGGGATACGCAGTATTTT. It specifies CATSRSPDGDTQYF.

By frequency in the sample, this clone is medium-sized. The rearrangement joins TRBV6-6 to TRBJ2-3; D remains unclear. Trimming cost V 2 bases and J 1 base, with 13 bases left between them. The V gene's germline CDR1 is MNHNY and CDR2 SVGAGI (reference sequence). This CDR3 is built from 16 residues. Here the CDR3 reads CASSYTRLGGTDTQYF. CDR3 sequence (DNA): TGTGCCAGCAGTTACACACGCCTAGGTGGCACAGATACGCAGTATTTT.

In its sample, this clone was seen many times. The same CDR3 is also encoded by other DNA sequences in this sample. This chain uses TRBV5-1 with TRBJ2-5; possibly TRBD1 or TRBD2 for D (5 bases each). Trimming cost V 1 base and J 1 base, with 14 bases left between them. This CDR3 region has 16 residues. The V gene's germline CDR1 is SGHRS and CDR2 YFSETQ. CDR3 sequence: CASSLSPTGTQETQYF. CDR3 DNA sequence: TGCGCCAGCAGCTTGTCCCCTACCGGGACCCAAGAGACCCAGTACTTC.

This rearrangement joins TRBV5-1 to TRBJ2-7; D gene ambiguous. Trimming left V 0 bases short and J 3 bases short, with 10 bases between. Per germline, CDR1 SGHRS and CDR2 YFSETQ. This CDR3 is built from 14 residues. The CDR3 protein is CASSLEGPHYEQYF. In nucleotides, the CDR3 is TGCGCCAGCAGCTTGGAAGGGCCTCACTACGAGCAGTACTTC.

On this clone itself: One end of the junction does not line up with germline, which may come from a read error. The V and J genes are TRBV6-1 and TRBJ1-2; TRBD1 might be the D (5 bases). Germline V gives CDR1 MNHNS, CDR2 SASEGT. The CDR3 consists of 14 residues. The CDR3 protein is CASIPTASNYCYTF. For the CDR3, the DNA is TGTGCCAGCATTCCGACAGCTTCTAACTATTGCTACACCTTC.